Following are 16 T cell receptor beta chains from one sample sequenced in a study of T cells in Graves' hyperthyroidism and ophthalmopathy. Regions amplified from RNA transcripts were the TCR beta CDR3 regions. A first-round RT-PCR of the TCR CDR3 used the HTBI primer set. TCRdb analysed the multiplex PCR reads with MiXCR anew, one entry per CDR3 protein. Among about 370,000 distinct CDR3 sequences listed, around 15% were seen once. Sequencing used blood. The source of these receptors is a woman aged 55-69 years with Graves' ophthalmopathy.

The rearrangement links TRBV5-1 to TRBJ2-1; 7 nucleotides align to TRBD1. After removal of 5 bases from V and 8 bases from J, the junction contained 13 bases not matched to a gene. The CDR3 contains 15 residues. From germline, CDR1 is SGHRS and CDR2 YFSETQ. The CDR3 sequence: CASRQGDPTHDEQFF. DNA for the CDR3: TGCGCCAGCAGGCAGGGGGATCCCACACACGATGAGCAGTTCTTC.

This rearrangement joins TRBV7-6 to TRBJ2-1; the match to TRBD1 covers 9 bases. The germline gives CDR1 SGHVS, CDR2 FNYEAQ. The CDR3 extends over 16 amino acids. The trim removed 1 base at V and 6 bases at J, leaving 7 bases unmatched. CDR3 coding DNA: TGTGCCAGCAGCTTAGGAGGGGGGACAGGGCTCAATGAGCAGTTCTTC. This gives the protein CASSLGGGTGLNEQFF.

This clonotype has at least ten counts. V and J are TRBV12-3 or TRBV12-4 and TRBJ2-7; 13 bases match TRBD2. This CDR3 has 14 amino acids. With 6 bases clipped from V and 1 base from J, the junction kept 0 bases outside the gene matches. This CDR3 is CASRGLAGSYEQYF. In DNA, the CDR3 is TGTGCCAGCAGGGGACTAGCGGGATCCTACGAGCAGTACTTC.

This clonotype was recorded at least ten times. This chain links TRBV28 with TRBJ1-5; D may be TRBD1 (5 bases). Per germline, CDR1 MDHEN and CDR2 SYDVKM. V was pared by 3 bases and J by 4 bases, with 22 bases between. The CDR3 extends over 18 amino acids. CDR3 region: CASSFVGVGGTQNQPQHF. CDR3 DNA: TGTGCCAGCAGTTTCGTAGGTGTGGGAGGGACCCAGAATCAGCCCCAGCATTTT.

The chain uses TRBV29-1 and TRBJ1-2; no definite D call. The CDR3 length is 13 residues. Germline V lookup: CDR1 SQVTM, CDR2 ANQGSEA. The V and J ends lost 1 base and 0 bases respectively, with 6 bases between them. CDR3 amino acids: CSVEGAPNYGYTF. The CDR3 region has the DNA TGCAGCGTTGAAGGGGCCCCTAACTATGGCTACACCTTC.

This clonotype occurred a few times. V is TRBV6-1 and J is TRBJ1-5; D may be TRBD1 (5 bases). Germline V gene sequence: CDR1 MNHNS, CDR2 SASEGT. Trimming left V 6 bases short and J 5 bases short, with 20 bases between. CDR3 length: 16 amino acids. In DNA, the CDR3 is TGTGCCAGCAGAGCCGACCGGCAGGGTGTATATCAGCCCCAGCATTTT. Encoded protein: CASRADRQGVYQPQHF.

This clonotype was seen at least ten times. The chain employs TRBV28 and TRBJ2-5, with D perhaps being TRBD1 or TRBD2 (5 bases each). Trimming cost V 5 bases and J 5 bases, with 15 bases left between them. The CDR3 loop spans 14 amino acids. The germline V gene has CDR1 MDHEN and CDR2 SYDVKM. The CDR3 region is CASSPLGARETQYF. In nucleotides, the CDR3 is TGTGCCAGCAGTCCCCTCGGGGCCCGGGAGACCCAGTACTTC.

This clonotype occurred many times. The chain uses TRBV30 and TRBJ2-3; D may be TRBD1 or TRBD2 (5 bases each). Trimming removed 3 bases at V and 2 bases at J, with 15 bases between. This CDR3 contains 15 residues. Germline CDR1 and CDR2: GTSNPN and SVGIG (reference sequence). The CDR3 sequence is CAWSDTGTFTDTQYF. In DNA, the CDR3 is TGTGCCTGGAGCGATACCGGGACCTTCACAGATACGCAGTATTTT.

This clonotype was found a few times. The V call is TRBV24-1, the J call TRBJ1-2; D gene unclear. This CDR3 has 13 amino acids. CDR1 and CDR2 from the germline V gene are KGHDR and SFDVKD. Trimming pared 4 bases from V and 7 bases from J, leaving 12 bases between. CDR3 bases: TGTGCCACCAGTGAATCCGCAAGTGGTGGCTACACCTTC. Its protein is CATSESASGGYTF.

This clonotype was detected ten times or more. The V gene is TRBV20-1, the J gene TRBJ2-5; no clear D. V was trimmed by 3 bases and J by 4 bases, leaving 12 bases between them. This CDR3 is built from 13 residues. CDR1 and CDR2 (germline): DFQATT, SNEGSKA (reference sequence). The DNA for the CDR3 is TGCAGTGCTAGCCCGGAATCCTTAGAGACCCAGTACTTC. Translating it yields CSASPESLETQYF.

This clonotype has just a few counts. The chain links TRBV15 to TRBJ2-2; D is unresolved. The length of the CDR3 is 16 residues. CDR1 and CDR2 from the germline V gene are LNHNV and YYDKDF (reference sequence). The ends were cut back, 5 bases at V and 0 bases at J, with 13 bases in the middle. The CDR3 spells CATSSTTAANTGELFF. The CDR3 region has the DNA TGTGCCACCAGCTCAACCACAGCAGCGAACACCGGGGAGCTGTTTTTT. Combining the CDR3 with reference TRBV15 and TRBJ2-2 gives the whole variable domain DAMVIQNPRYQVTQFGKPVTLSCSQTLNHNVMYWYQQKSSQAPKLLFHYYDKDFNNEADTPDNFQSRRPNTSFCFLDIRSPGLGDTAMYLCATSSTTAANTGELFFGEGSRLTVL.

Comment on this clonotype: Just one base apart from a much larger clone, this may be a read error. This rearrangement joins TRBV15 to TRBJ2-5, with 13 bases identical to TRBD2. Germline values: CDR1 LNHNV, CDR2 YYDKDF (reference sequence). The CDR3 sequence is 15 residues long. The CDR3 bases are TGTGCCACCGGCAGAGGACTAGCGGGAGTAGAGACCCAGTACTTC. It codes for CATGRGLAGVETQYF.

This clonotype was recorded at least ten times. The V and J genes are TRBV11-2 and TRBJ2-2, with 9 bases identical to TRBD1. Germline CDR1 SGHAT, CDR2 FQNNGV. V was clipped by 5 bases and J by 7 bases; unmatched bases: 11. CDR3 size: 16 residues. The CDR3 DNA sequence: TGTGCCAGCAGCCTGACGGGACAGGGATCTATCGGGGAGCTGTTTTTT. Translated, it gives CASSLTGQGSIGELFF.

This clonotype was found many times. The chain joins TRBV10-2 to TRBJ2-3, with 8 bases aligning to TRBD2. Germline V gene lookup returns CDR1 WSHSY and CDR2 SAAADI. This CDR3 contains 15 residues. With 3 bases clipped from V and 4 bases from J, the junction kept 6 bases outside the gene matches. CDR3 sequence reads: CASSEAGEVADTQYF. CDR3 sequence (DNA): TGCGCCAGCAGTGAAGCGGGAGAGGTCGCAGATACGCAGTATTTT.

This clonotype was observed many times. This chain joins TRBV2 and TRBJ2-7, with 9 bases matching TRBD1. This CDR3 contains 15 residues. The germline gives CDR1 SNHLY, CDR2 FYNNEI. Germline trimming cut 7 bases from V and 4 bases from J; bases unmatched to any gene: 11. The CDR3 protein is CASNQRQGGGYEQYF. CDR3 in DNA: TGTGCCAGCAACCAACGACAGGGGGGCGGTTACGAGCAGTACTTC.

As concerns this clonotype: Only one base separates this from a far larger clonotype, so it likely reflects a read error. The chain carries TRBV12-3 or TRBV12-4 and TRBJ1-1; D uncertain. This CDR3 has 12 residues. The CDR3 sequence: CASSSGNTGAFF. For the CDR3, the DNA is TGTGCCAGCAGTTCTGGGAACACTGGAGCTTTCTTT.